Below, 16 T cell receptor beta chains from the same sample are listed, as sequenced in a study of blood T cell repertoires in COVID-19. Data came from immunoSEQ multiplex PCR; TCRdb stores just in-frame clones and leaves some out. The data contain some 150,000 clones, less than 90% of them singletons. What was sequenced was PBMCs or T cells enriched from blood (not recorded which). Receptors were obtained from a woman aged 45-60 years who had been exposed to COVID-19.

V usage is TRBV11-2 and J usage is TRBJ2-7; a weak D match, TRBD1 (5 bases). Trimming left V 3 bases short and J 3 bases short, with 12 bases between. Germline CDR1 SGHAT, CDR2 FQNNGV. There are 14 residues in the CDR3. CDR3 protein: CASSFGHTNYEQYF. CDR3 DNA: TGTGCCAGCAGCTTCGGACACACTAACTACGAGCAGTACTTC. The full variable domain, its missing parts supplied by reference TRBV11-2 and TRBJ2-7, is EAGVAQSPRYKIIEKRQSVAFWCNPISGHATLYWYQQILGQGPKLLIQFQNNGVVDDSQLPKDRFSAERLKGVDSTLKIQPAKLEDSAVYLCASSFGHTNYEQYFGPGTRLTVT.

The CDR3 region has the DNA TGTGCCTGGAGTGCCGGAGATACGCAGTATTTT. Amino acids: CAWSAGDTQYF. This chain joins TRBV30 and TRBJ2-3; D is ambiguous. This CDR3 comprises 11 residues. The germline gives CDR1 GTSNPN, CDR2 SVGIG (reference sequence). V was shortened by 1 base and J by 5 bases, with 4 bases between the two germline ends. Variable domain in full (rest from reference TRBV30 and TRBJ2-3): SQTIHQWPATLVQPVGSPLSLECTVEGTSNPNLYWYRQAAGRGLQLLFYSVGIGQISSEVPQNLSASRPQDRQFILSSKKLLLSDSGFYLCAWSAGDTQYFGPGTRLTVL.

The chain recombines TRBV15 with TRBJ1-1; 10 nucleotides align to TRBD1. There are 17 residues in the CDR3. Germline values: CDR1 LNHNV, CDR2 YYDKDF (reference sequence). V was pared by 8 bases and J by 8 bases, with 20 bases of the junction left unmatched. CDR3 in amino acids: CATLRAGQGVGRREAFF. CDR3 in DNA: TGTGCCACCCTCCGGGCCGGACAGGGGGTCGGTAGGAGAGAAGCTTTCTTT. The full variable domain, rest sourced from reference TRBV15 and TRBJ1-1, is DAMVIQNPRYQVTQFGKPVTLSCSQTLNHNVMYWYQQKSSQAPKLLFHYYDKDFNNEADTPDNFQSRRPNTSFCFLDIRSPGLGDTAMYLCATLRAGQGVGRREAFFGQGTRLTVV.

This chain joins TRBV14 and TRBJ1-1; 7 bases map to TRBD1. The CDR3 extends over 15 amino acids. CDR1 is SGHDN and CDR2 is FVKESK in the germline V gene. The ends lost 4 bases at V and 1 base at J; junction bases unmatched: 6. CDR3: CASSLRTGRNTEAFF. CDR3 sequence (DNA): TGTGCCAGCAGCCTGCGGACAGGCAGGAACACTGAAGCTTTCTTT.

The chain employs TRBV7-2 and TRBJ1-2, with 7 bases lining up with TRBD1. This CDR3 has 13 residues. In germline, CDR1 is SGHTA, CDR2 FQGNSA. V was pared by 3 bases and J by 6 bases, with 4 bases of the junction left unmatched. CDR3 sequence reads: CASSFTGTDGYTF. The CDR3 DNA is TGTGCCAGCAGCTTCACCGGGACAGATGGCTACACCTTC.

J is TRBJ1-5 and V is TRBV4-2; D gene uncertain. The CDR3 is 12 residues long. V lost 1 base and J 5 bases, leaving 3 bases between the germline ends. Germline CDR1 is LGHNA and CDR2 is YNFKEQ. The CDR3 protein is CASSQGDQPQHF. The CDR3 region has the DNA TGTGCCAGCAGCCAAGGAGATCAGCCCCAGCATTTT.

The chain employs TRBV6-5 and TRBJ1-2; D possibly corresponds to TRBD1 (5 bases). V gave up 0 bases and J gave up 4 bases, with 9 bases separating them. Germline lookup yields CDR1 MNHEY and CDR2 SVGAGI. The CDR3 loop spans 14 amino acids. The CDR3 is CASSYSGARYGYTF. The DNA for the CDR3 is TGTGCCAGCAGTTACTCAGGGGCTCGCTATGGCTACACCTTC.

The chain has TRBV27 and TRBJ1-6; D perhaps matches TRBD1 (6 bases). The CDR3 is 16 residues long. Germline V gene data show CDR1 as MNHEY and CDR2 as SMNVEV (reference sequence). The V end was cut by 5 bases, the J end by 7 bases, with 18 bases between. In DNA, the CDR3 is TGTGCCAGCAGTCTCCCGATAGGGGGAAGGAATTCACCCCTCCACTTT. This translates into CASSLPIGGRNSPLHF.

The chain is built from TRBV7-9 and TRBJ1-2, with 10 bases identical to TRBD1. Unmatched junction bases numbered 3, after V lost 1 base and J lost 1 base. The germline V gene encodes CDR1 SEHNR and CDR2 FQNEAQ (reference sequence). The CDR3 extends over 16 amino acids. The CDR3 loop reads CASSLGQGAFNYGYTF. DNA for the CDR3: TGTGCCAGCAGCTTAGGACAGGGGGCGTTTAACTATGGCTACACCTTC.

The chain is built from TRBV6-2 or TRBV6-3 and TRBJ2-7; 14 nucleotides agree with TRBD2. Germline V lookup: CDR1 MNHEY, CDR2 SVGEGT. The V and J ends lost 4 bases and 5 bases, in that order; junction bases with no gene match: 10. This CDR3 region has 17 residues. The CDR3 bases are TGTGCCAGCAGTTCCCTGAGACTAGCGGGGGGGCCCGACGAGCAGTACTTC. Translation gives CASSSLRLAGGPDEQYF.

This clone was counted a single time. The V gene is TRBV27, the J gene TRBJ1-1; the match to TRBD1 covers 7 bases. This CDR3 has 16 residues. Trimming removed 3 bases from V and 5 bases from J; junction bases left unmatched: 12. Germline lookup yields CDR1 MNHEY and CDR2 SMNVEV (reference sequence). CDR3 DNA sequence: TGTGCCAGCAGTTTCCTAAGACAGGGAACAGGAACTGAAGCTTTCTTT. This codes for CASSFLRQGTGTEAFF.

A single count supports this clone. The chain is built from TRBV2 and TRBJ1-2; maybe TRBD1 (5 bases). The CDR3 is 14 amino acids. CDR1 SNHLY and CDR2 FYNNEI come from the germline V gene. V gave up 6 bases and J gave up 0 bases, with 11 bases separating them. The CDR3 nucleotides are TGTGCCAGCAGGGGGGGGAGCTCTAACTATGGCTACACCTTC. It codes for CASRGGSSNYGYTF.

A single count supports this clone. The CDR3 nucleotides are TGTGCCACCAGCGGCCGGACACCGAGGTACGAGCAGTACTTC. It yields the protein CATSGRTPRYEQYF. The chain joins TRBV15 to TRBJ2-7; D is possibly TRBD1 (5 bases). This CDR3 has 14 amino acids. The germline V and J ends were trimmed by 5 bases and 4 bases, with 15 bases remaining between them. Germline CDR1 is LNHNV and CDR2 is YYDKDF (reference sequence).

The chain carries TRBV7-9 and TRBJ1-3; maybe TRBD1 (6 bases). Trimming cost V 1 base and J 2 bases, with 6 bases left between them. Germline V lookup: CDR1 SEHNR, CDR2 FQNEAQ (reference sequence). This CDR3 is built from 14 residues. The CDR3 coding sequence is TGTGCCAGCAGCTTAGGACAGGCTGGAAACACCATATATTTT. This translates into CASSLGQAGNTIYF.

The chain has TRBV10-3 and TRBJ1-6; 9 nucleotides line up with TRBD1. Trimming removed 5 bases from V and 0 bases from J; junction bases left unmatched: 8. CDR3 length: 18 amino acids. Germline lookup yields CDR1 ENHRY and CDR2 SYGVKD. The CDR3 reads CAISPRQGGRSYNSPLHF. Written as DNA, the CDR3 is TGTGCCATCAGTCCACGACAGGGGGGACGCTCCTATAATTCACCCCTCCACTTT.

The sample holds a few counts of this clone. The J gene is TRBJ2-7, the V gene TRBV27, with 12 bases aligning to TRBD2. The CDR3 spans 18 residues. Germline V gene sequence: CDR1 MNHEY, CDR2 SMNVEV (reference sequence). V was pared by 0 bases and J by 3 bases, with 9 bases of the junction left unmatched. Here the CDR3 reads CASSLSPTLLAGGYEQYF. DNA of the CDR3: TGTGCCAGCAGTTTATCCCCAACCTTACTAGCGGGGGGCTACGAGCAGTACTTC.